The 23 T cell receptor beta chains listed next were all sequenced from one sample in a study of T-cell reconstitution after alpha-beta-depleted transplantation in children. As it was prepared, the TCRbeta library received unique molecular identifiers. TCRdb reanalysed the PCR reads using MiXCR and keeps one entry per CDR3 protein. The profile covers approximately 240,000 distinct CDR3 sequences, with approximately 10% appearing a single time and less than 8% taken by the ten largest. The specimen comprised PBMCs from the stem cell graft donor, sampled from the stem cell graft. The receptor source for this set is a human donor who donated a stem cell graft to a child with acute lymphoblastic leukemia.

This clonotype occurred a few times. V is TRBV20-1 and J is TRBJ2-2; TRBD2 aligns across 14 bases. CDR3 length: 17 residues. The germline gives CDR1 DFQATT, CDR2 SNEGSKA (reference sequence). V lost 0 bases to trimming and J lost 4 bases; unmatched junction nucleotides: 4. The CDR3 DNA sequence: TGCAGTGCTAGAGAGACTAGCGGGGGGGCCTCCACCGGGGAGCTGTTTTTT. It yields the protein CSARETSGGASTGELFF.

This clonotype was seen at least ten times. The V and J genes are TRBV10-3 and TRBJ2-3, with no clear D. Germline values: CDR1 ENHRY, CDR2 SYGVKD. Trimming took off 2 bases at V and 5 bases at J, with 8 bases between the two ends. The CDR3 length is 13 residues. The CDR3 DNA sequence: TGTGCCATCAGTGAGAGGCCCGAAGATACGCAGTATTTT. This encodes CAISERPEDTQYF.

This clonotype was observed a few times. CDR3 nucleotide sequence: TGTGCCAGCAGCCCCTCGTCGGACGAGCAGTACTTC. It translates to CASSPSSDEQYF. The chain employs TRBV7-8 and TRBJ2-7, with unresolved D. The CDR3 extends over 12 amino acids. The germline CDR1 and CDR2 sequences are SGHVS and FQNEAQ. The V and J ends lost 5 bases and 5 bases respectively, with 10 bases between them. Together with reference TRBV7-8 and TRBJ2-7, the CDR3 gives the full variable domain: GAGVSQSPRYKVAKRGQDVALRCDPISGHVSLFWYQQALGQGPEFLTYFQNEAQLDKSGLPSDRFFAERPEGSVSTLKIQRTQQEDSAVYLCASSPSSDEQYFGPGTRLTVT.

This clonotype was picked up many times. The chain carries TRBV3-1 and TRBJ2-1; 8 bases line up with TRBD2. V dropped 3 bases and J dropped 5; count of bases not matched to a gene: 9. CDR1 is LGHDT, CDR2 YNNKEL, per germline (reference sequence). This CDR3 comprises 16 residues. CDR3 nucleotides: TGTGCCAGCAGCCATCAGGGCGGGGGGCGAGACAATGAGCAGTTCTTC. Translating it yields CASSHQGGGRDNEQFF.

This clonotype has only a few counts. The V and J genes are TRBV7-9 and TRBJ2-3, with D maybe TRBD1 (5 bases). Per the germline V gene, CDR1 is SEHNR and CDR2 is FQNEAQ (reference sequence). V lost 5 bases and J 3 bases, leaving 6 bases between the germline ends. The CDR3 covers 12 residues. The CDR3 spells CASSNRTDTQYF. CDR3 DNA sequence: TGTGCCAGCAGCAACAGGACAGATACGCAGTATTTT.

There are many counts of this clonotype. The chain employs TRBV25-1 and TRBJ1-2; 9 nucleotides match TRBD1. The CDR3 has 14 amino acids. Per the germline V gene, CDR1 is MGHDK and CDR2 is SYGVNS. V shed 8 bases and J 8 bases; nucleotides not matched to a gene: 12. For the CDR3, the DNA is TGTGCCAGCCGGGGGGACAGGGAAGAACGGGGCTACACCTTC. Its protein is CASRGDREERGYTF.

This clonotype was found a few times. V usage is TRBV3-1 and J usage is TRBJ2-1, with 8 bases aligning to TRBD1. V gave up 4 bases and J gave up 6 bases; unmatched junction bases: 8. Germline CDR1 and CDR2: LGHDT and YNNKEL (reference sequence). The CDR3 length is 15 residues. Here the CDR3 reads CASSRLSTGGNEQFF. CDR3 DNA: TGTGCCAGCAGCCGATTGTCTACAGGGGGCAATGAGCAGTTCTTC.

The rearrangement uses TRBV10-2 and TRBJ2-7; tentatively, D is TRBD2 (6 bases). The CDR3 consists of 15 residues. Germline-derived CDR1 and CDR2 are WSHSY and SAAADI. The V and J ends lost 3 bases and 4 bases respectively, with 16 bases between them. The CDR3 is CASSELAAGVYEQYF. CDR3 bases: TGCGCCAGCAGTGAACTAGCTGCTGGGGTTTACGAGCAGTACTTC.

This clonotype was seen ten or more times. The CDR3 loop reads CSARVGQETQYF. CDR3 sequence (DNA): TGCAGTGCTAGAGTTGGCCAAGAGACCCAGTACTTC. The V call is TRBV20-1, the J call TRBJ2-5; D gene ambiguous. In germline, CDR1 is DFQATT, CDR2 SNEGSKA (reference sequence). V was pared by 1 base and J by 1 base, with 4 bases between. CDR3 size: 12 residues.

V gene TRBV3-1 combines with J gene TRBJ2-1; TRBD2 aligns across 8 bases. Germline loops: CDR1 LGHDT, CDR2 YNNKEL (reference sequence). The CDR3 length is 16 residues. Trimming cost V 4 bases and J 4 bases; bases outside gene matches: 9. CDR3 region: CASSPPVGGVYNEQFF. As DNA, the CDR3 is TGTGCCAGCAGCCCGCCCGTCGGGGGGGTATACAATGAGCAGTTCTTC.

This clonotype was detected a few times. This sequence joins TRBV7-2 and TRBJ2-7; no clear D. The CDR3 sequence is 15 residues long. V was cut by 0 bases and J by 3 bases, with 12 bases left in between. The V gene's germline CDR1 is SGHTA and CDR2 FQGNSA. Here the CDR3 DNA reads TGTGCCAGCAGCTTAGCGCCCGGGCCTCGCTACGAGCAGTACTTC. Translated: CASSLAPGPRYEQYF. Based on the CDR3 plus reference TRBV7-2 and TRBJ2-7, the full variable domain is GAGVSQSPSNKVTEKGKDVELRCDPISGHTALYWYRQSLGQGLEFLIYFQGNSAPDKSGLPSDRFSAERTGGSVSTLTIQRTQQEDSAVYLCASSLAPGPRYEQYFGPGTRLTVT.

The genes are TRBV5-6 and TRBJ2-1; 7 bases align to TRBD1. V was pared by 5 bases and J by 8 bases, with 4 bases of the junction left unmatched. This CDR3 has 12 amino acids. Germline V lookup: CDR1 SGHDT, CDR2 YYEEEE. The CDR3 spells CASRYDRDEQFF. As DNA, the CDR3 is TGTGCCAGCAGATACGACAGGGATGAGCAGTTCTTC.

In its sample, this clonotype was seen a few times. CDR3 in amino acids: CASSLVGQGFVDEQYF. In DNA, the CDR3 is TGTGCCAGCAGCTTGGTAGGACAAGGGTTCGTAGACGAGCAGTACTTC. The chain has TRBV5-5 and TRBJ2-7; D is perhaps TRBD1 (5 bases). The CDR3 sequence is 16 residues long. Germline V gene sequence: CDR1 SGHKS, CDR2 YYEKEE (reference sequence). With 0 bases removed from V and 5 bases from J, the gap between germline ends came to 18 bases.

In this sample, this clonotype turned up many times. This chain connects TRBV5-1 to TRBJ2-3; 7 bases match TRBD2. The CDR3 spans 15 residues. Germline V gene data show CDR1 as SGHRS and CDR2 as YFSETQ. Losses at the gene ends were 4 bases for V and 2 bases for J; bases not matched to a gene: 7. CDR3 in amino acids: CASSISGATTDTQYF. Here the CDR3 DNA reads TGCGCCAGCAGCATAAGCGGGGCGACCACAGATACGCAGTATTTT.

As regards this clonotype: An end of the junction does not agree with germline; a read error may underlie this. The chain's CDR3 is CSFERGVKVEQFF. The CDR3 DNA reads TGCAGCTTTGAGCGGGGGGTTAAGGTTGAGCAGTTCTTC. The V call is TRBV29-1, the J call TRBJ2-1; 9 nucleotides line up with TRBD2. The CDR3 extends over 13 amino acids. Germline loops: CDR1 SQVTM, CDR2 ANQGSEA.

This chain uses TRBV6-5 with TRBJ1-2; D call uncertain. The CDR3 spans 13 residues. V was pared by 0 bases and J by 4 bases, with 6 bases between. The germline V gene encodes CDR1 MNHEY and CDR2 SVGAGI. CDR3 residues: CASSYSQVYGYTF. The CDR3 nucleotides are TGTGCCAGCAGTTACTCGCAAGTCTATGGCTACACCTTC.

This clonotype was detected a few times. The chain is built from TRBV7-9 and TRBJ1-1; 7 bases line up with TRBD1. V was pared by 2 bases and J by 4 bases, with 4 bases of the junction left unmatched. CDR1 is SEHNR, CDR2 FQNEAQ, per germline (reference sequence). The length of the CDR3 is 14 residues. The CDR3 spells CASSLKGQSTEAFF. The CDR3 DNA sequence: TGTGCCAGCAGCTTAAAGGGACAGTCCACTGAAGCTTTCTTT. Using reference TRBV7-9 and TRBJ1-1 for the parts outside the CDR3, the full variable domain is DTGVSQNPRHKITKRGQNVTFRCDPISEHNRLYWYRQTLGQGPEFLTYFQNEAQLEKSRLLSDRFSAERPKGSFSTLEIQRTEQGDSAMYLCASSLKGQSTEAFFGQGTRLTVV.

This clonotype was found a few times. This chain links TRBV25-1 with TRBJ2-7; 10 nucleotides line up with TRBD1. The CDR3 loop spans 15 amino acids. The V and J ends lost 8 bases and 4 bases, in that order; junction bases with no gene match: 11. The germline CDR1 and CDR2 sequences are MGHDK and SYGVNS. The CDR3 loop is CASGSSPGQGYEQYF. DNA for the CDR3: TGTGCCAGCGGTAGCTCCCCGGGACAGGGGTACGAGCAGTACTTC.

Many counts were recorded for this clonotype. The chain carries TRBV20-1 and TRBJ1-1; D unclear. V lost 6 bases to trimming and J lost 0 bases, with 8 bases between them. This CDR3 is 12 amino acids long. Per germline, CDR1 DFQATT and CDR2 SNEGSKA (reference sequence). The CDR3 DNA is TGCAGTGCCTTACACATGAACACTGAAGCTTTCTTT. Its translation: CSALHMNTEAFF.

This clonotype is a singleton in its sample. V is TRBV5-3 and J is TRBJ2-1, with a tentative D call TRBD1 (5 bases). TRBV5-3 is known as an ORF, though its function is uncertain. The CDR3 has 14 amino acids. Trimming left V 9 bases short and J 2 bases short, with 15 bases between. The CDR3 here is CAMGLGHPYNEQFF. CDR3 sequence (DNA): TGTGCCATGGGCTTGGGGCACCCCTACAATGAGCAGTTCTTC.

A few counts support this clonotype. This rearrangement joins TRBV27 to TRBJ1-1; the D gene is possibly TRBD1 (5 bases). Germline CDR1 MNHEY, CDR2 SMNVEV (reference sequence). The V end lost 6 bases, the J end lost 3 bases, and 11 bases lay between the germline ends. This CDR3 is built from 13 residues. The CDR3 here is CASRYQGDTEAFF. CDR3 in DNA: TGTGCCAGCAGATATCAGGGAGACACTGAAGCTTTCTTT.

This clonotype was observed many times. The gene calls are TRBV6-2 or TRBV6-3 and TRBJ2-2; D remains ambiguous. This CDR3 has 13 residues. V was clipped by 5 bases and J by 3 bases, with 7 bases between them. CDR1 is MNHEY and CDR2 is SVGEGT in the germline V gene. The CDR3 region is CASSQTDTGELFF. CDR3 nucleotide sequence: TGTGCCAGCAGTCAAACAGACACCGGGGAGCTGTTTTTT.

This clonotype was found a few times. The rearrangement uses TRBV7-9 and TRBJ2-7, with 8 nucleotides matching TRBD2. Germline V gives CDR1 SEHNR, CDR2 FQNEAQ (reference sequence). V was pared by 5 bases and J by 0 bases, with 6 bases of the junction left unmatched. CDR3 size: 15 residues. The CDR3 DNA follows: TGTGCCAGCAGCGGCGGGGGGAGGAGCTCCTACGAGCAGTACTTC. Residues: CASSGGGRSSYEQYF.